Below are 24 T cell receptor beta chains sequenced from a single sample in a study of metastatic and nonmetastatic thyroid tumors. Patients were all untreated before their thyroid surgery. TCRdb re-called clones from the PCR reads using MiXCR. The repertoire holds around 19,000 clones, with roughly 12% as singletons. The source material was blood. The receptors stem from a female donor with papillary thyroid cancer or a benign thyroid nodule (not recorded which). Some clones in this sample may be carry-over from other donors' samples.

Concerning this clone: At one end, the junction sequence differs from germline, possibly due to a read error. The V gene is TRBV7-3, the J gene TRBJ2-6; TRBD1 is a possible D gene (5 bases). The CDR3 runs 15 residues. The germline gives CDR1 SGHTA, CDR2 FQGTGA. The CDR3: CASSPRVSGANVLTF. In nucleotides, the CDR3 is TGTGCCAGCAGCCCCAGGGTCTCTGGGGCCAACGTCCTTACTTTC.

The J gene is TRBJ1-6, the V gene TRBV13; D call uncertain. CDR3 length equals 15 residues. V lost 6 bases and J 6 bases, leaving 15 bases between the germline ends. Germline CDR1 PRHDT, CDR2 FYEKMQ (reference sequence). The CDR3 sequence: CASRDKVGLNSPLHF. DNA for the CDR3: TGTGCCAGCAGAGACAAAGTGGGCCTTAATTCACCCCTCCACTTT.

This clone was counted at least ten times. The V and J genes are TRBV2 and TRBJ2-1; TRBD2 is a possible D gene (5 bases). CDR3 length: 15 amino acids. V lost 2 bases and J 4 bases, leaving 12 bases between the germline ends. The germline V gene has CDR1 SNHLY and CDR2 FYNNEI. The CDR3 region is CASSESSEVYNEQFF. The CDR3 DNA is TGTGCCAGCAGTGAATCGTCGGAGGTGTACAATGAGCAGTTCTTC.

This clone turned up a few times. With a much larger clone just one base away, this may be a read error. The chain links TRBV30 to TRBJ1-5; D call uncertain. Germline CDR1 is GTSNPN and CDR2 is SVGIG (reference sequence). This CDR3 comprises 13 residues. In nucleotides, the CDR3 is TGTGTCTGGGCTGGGAGAATAGATCAGCCCCAGCATTTT. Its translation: CVWAGRIDQPQHF.

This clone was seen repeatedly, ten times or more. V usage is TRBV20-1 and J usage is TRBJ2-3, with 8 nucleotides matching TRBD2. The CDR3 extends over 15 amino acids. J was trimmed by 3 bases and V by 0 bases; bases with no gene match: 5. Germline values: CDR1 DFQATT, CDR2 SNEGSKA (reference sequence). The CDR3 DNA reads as TGCAGTGCTAGAGATATAGGCGGGAGGACAGATACGCAGTATTTT. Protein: CSARDIGGRTDTQYF.

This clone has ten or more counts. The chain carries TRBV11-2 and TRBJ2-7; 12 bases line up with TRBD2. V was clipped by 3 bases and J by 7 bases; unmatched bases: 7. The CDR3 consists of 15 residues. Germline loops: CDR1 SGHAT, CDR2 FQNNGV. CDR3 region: CASSFGTSGSREQYF. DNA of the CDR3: TGTGCCAGCAGCTTTGGGACTAGCGGGTCCCGGGAGCAGTACTTC.

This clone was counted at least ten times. CDR3 DNA sequence: TGCAGTGCTAGAGGACAGGGAATAGGATCACCCCTCCACTTT. It yields the protein CSARGQGIGSPLHF. V is TRBV20-1 and J is TRBJ1-6; 7 bases are shared with TRBD1. Trimming removed 1 base from V and 10 bases from J; junction bases left unmatched: 7. This CDR3 has 14 residues. The germline V gene encodes CDR1 DFQATT and CDR2 SNEGSKA (reference sequence).

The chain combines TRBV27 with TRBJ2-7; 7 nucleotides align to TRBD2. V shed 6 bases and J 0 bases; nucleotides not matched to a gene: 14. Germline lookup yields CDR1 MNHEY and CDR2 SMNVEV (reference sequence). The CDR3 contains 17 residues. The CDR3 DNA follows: TGTGCCAGCAGGCCCATCTTGGGTGGGGGGGACTCCTACGAGCAGTACTTC. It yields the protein CASRPILGGGDSYEQYF.

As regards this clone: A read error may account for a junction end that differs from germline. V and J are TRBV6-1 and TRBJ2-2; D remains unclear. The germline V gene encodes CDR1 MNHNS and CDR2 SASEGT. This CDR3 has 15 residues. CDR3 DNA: TGTGCCAGCAGTGAGGCTGGGCCGAACTCCGGGGAGCTGTTTTTT. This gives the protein CASSEAGPNSGELFF.

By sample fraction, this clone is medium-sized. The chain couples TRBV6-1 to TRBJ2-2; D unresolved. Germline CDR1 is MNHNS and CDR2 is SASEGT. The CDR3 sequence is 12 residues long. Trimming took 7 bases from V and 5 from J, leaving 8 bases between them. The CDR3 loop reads CASNLRTGELFF. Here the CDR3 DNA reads TGTGCCAGCAATCTAAGGACCGGGGAGCTGTTTTTT.

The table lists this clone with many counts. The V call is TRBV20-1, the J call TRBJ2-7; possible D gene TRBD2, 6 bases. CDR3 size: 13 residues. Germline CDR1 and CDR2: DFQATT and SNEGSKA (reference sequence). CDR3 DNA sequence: TGCAGCGCCGGGGGAGAGTTGGGGGTCGAGCAGTACTTC. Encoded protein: CSAGGELGVEQYF.

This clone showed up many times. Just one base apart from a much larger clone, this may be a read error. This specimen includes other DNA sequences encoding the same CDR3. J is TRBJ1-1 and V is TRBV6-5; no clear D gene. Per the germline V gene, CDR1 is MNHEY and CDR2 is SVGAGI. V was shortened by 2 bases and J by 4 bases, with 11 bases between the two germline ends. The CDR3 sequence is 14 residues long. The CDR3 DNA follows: TGTGCCAGCAGTTACGGGGTAACGGGCACTGAAGCTTTCTTT. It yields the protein CASSYGVTGTEAFF.

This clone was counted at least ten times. CDR3 in DNA: TGCGCCAGCAGCCAGGCCCTAGCGGGGACTTCCTACGAGCAGTACTTC. It is translated as CASSQALAGTSYEQYF. V gene TRBV5-1 combines with J gene TRBJ2-7; 9 nucleotides agree with TRBD2. Trimming took 4 bases from V and 1 from J; bases not matched to a gene: 9. Germline-derived CDR1 and CDR2 are SGHRS and YFSETQ. The CDR3 sequence is 16 residues long.

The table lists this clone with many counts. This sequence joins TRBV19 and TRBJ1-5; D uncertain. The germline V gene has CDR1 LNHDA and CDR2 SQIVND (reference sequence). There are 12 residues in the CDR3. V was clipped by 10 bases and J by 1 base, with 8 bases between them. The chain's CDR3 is CATSWSNQPQHF. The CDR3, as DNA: TGTGCCACCAGTTGGAGCAATCAGCCCCAGCATTTT.

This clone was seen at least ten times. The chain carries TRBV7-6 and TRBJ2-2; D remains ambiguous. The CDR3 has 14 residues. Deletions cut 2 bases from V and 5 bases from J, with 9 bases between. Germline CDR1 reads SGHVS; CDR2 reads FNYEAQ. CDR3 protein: CASSLIPRTGELFF. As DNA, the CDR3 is TGTGCCAGCAGCTTAATCCCTAGAACCGGGGAGCTGTTTTTT. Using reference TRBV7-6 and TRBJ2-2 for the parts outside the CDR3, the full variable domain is GAGVSQSPRYKVTKRGQDVALRCDPISGHVSLYWYRQALGQGPEFLTYFNYEAQQDKSGLPNDRFSAERPEGSISTLTIQRTEQRDSAMYRCASSLIPRTGELFFGEGSRLTVL.

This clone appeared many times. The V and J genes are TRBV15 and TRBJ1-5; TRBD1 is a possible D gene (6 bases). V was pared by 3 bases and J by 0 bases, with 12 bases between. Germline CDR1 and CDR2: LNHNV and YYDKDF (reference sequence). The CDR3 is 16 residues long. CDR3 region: CATSRAGDLSNQPQHF. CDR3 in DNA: TGTGCCACCAGCAGGGCAGGGGACCTTAGCAATCAGCCCCAGCATTTT. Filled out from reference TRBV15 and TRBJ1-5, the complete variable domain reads DAMVIQNPRYQVTQFGKPVTLSCSQTLNHNVMYWYQQKSSQAPKLLFHYYDKDFNNEADTPDNFQSRRPNTSFCFLDIRSPGLGDTAMYLCATSRAGDLSNQPQHFGDGTRLSIL.

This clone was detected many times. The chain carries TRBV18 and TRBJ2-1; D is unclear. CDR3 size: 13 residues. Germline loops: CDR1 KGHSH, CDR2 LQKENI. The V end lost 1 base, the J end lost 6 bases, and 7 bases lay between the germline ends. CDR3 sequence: CASSPRKLNEQFF. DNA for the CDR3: TGTGCCAGCTCACCACGAAAGCTCAATGAGCAGTTCTTC.

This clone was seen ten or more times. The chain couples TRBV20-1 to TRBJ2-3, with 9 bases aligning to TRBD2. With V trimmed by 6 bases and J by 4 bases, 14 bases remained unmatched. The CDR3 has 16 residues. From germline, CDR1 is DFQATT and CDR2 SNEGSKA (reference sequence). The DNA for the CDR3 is TGCAGTGCCCCGGGACTAGCCCTTTTGAGAGCAGATACGCAGTATTTT. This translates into CSAPGLALLRADTQYF.

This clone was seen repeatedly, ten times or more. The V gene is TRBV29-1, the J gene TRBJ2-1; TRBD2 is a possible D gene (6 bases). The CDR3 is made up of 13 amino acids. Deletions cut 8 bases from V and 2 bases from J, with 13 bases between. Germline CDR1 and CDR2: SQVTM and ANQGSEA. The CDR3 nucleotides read TGCAGCCTATCGTGGGGGGCCTACAATGAGCAGTTCTTC. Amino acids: CSLSWGAYNEQFF.

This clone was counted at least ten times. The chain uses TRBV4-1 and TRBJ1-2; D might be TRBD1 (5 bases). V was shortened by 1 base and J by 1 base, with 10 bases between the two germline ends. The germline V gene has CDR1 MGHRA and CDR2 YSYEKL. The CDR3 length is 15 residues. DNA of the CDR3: TGCGCCAGCAGCCAAGGTGGACATTATAACTATGGCTACACCTTC. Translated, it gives CASSQGGHYNYGYTF.

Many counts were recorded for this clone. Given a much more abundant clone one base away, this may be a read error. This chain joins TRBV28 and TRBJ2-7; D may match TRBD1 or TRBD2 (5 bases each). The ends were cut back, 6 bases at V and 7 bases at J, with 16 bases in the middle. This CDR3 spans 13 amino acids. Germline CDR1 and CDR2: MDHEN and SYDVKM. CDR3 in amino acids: CASRSGATREQYF. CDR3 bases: TGTGCCAGCAGATCCGGGGCAACTAGAGAGCAGTACTTC. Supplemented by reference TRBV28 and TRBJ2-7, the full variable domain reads DVKVTQSSRYLVKRTGEKVFLECVQDMDHENMFWYRQDPGLGLRLIYFSYDVKMKEKGDIPEGYSVSREKKERFSLILESASTNQTSMYLCASRSGATREQYFGPGTRLTVT.

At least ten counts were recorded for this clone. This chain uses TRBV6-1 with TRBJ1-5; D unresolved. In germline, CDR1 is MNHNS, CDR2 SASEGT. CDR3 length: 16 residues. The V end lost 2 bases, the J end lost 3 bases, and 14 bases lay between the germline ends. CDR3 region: CASSEKVKVDNQPQHF. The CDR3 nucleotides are TGTGCCAGCAGTGAAAAGGTAAAGGTTGACAATCAGCCCCAGCATTTT.

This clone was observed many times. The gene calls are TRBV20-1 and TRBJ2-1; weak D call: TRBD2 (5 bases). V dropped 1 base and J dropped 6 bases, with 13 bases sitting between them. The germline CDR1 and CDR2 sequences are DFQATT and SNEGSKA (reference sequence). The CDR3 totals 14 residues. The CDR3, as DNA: TGCAGTGCTAGAGCGAGGCGGGCCTCCAATGAGCAGTTCTTC. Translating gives CSARARRASNEQFF.

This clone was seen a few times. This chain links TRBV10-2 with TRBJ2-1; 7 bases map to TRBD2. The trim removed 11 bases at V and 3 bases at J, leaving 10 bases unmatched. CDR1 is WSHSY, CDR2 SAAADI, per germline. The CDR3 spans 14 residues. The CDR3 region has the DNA TGCGCCTCCCAAGCGGGGTCAGGCTACAATGAGCAGTTCTTC. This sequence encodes CASQAGSGYNEQFF.